A selection of T cell receptor beta chains follows, all from one sample in a study of beta chain features in type 1 diabetes. Libraries were prepared by immunoSEQ multiplex PCR; TCRdb keeps only in-frame clonotypes and omits some of them. Seen here are approximately 200,000 clones, 7.5% to 10% observed once, and the top ten hold about 0.037%. Sequenced input: naive CD4+ T cells from blood. The receptor set was obtained from a woman under 30 in good health. The CDR3 runs from the conserved cysteine through the conserved F or W. Fields, in order: D gene, V gene, clone size, J gene, CDR3 DNA, CDR3 protein. A D gene is named only where the DNA matches it firmly. Clone size is not always given. Where it is, it says once, few, many or a class for expanded clones.

>NA|TRBV11-3|NA|TRBJ2-1
TGTGCCAGCAGCTCCCGGGATCGCCCAGTCTTC
CASSSRDRPVF
>NA|TRBV25-1|NA|TRBJ1-1
TGTGCCAGCAGTGGCCCGACAGTGTCTGGAGCTTTCTTT
CASSGPTVSGAFF
>NA|TRBV5-1|NA|TRBJ1-1
TGCGCCAGCAGCTCCAAAAACACTGAAGCTTTCTTT
CASSSKNTEAFF
>NA|TRBV11-2|few|TRBJ1-4
TGTGCCAGCAGCTGGTCAGGGGATTCTGAAAAACTGTTTTTT
CASSWSGDSEKLFF
>NA|TRBV7-9|few|TRBJ2-5
TGTGCCAGCAGCTTAAATCTGGGGGCAGGGGAGACCCAGTACTTC
CASSLNLGAGETQYF
>NA|TRBV5-6|few|TRBJ1-5
TGTGCCAGCAGCTTGGCCTCTTTCGAGCCCCAGCATTTT
CASSLASFEPQHF
>TRBD2|TRBV18|few|TRBJ2-1
TGTGCCAGCTCACCGGCGGGGGCCTACAATGAGCAGTTCTTC
CASSPAGAYNEQFF
>TRBD1|TRBV4-1|few|TRBJ1-2
TGCGCCAGCAGCCAAGATGGGCCCAGGGGGGAAGGCTACACCTTC
CASSQDGPRGEGYTF
>NA|TRBV4-2|many|TRBJ2-3
TGTGCCAGCAGCCAGGGCTTCACAGATACGCAGTATTTT
CASSQGFTDTQYF
>NA|TRBV28|NA|TRBJ1-5
TGTGCCAGCACAACTTCCAATCAGCCCCAGCATTTT
CASTTSNQPQHF
>TRBD2|TRBV27|NA|TRBJ2-1
TGTGCCAGCAGTCCAGTACCGTTCACTAGCGGTTTCAACAATGAGCAGTTCTTC
CASSPVPFTSGFNNEQFF
>TRBD2|TRBV9|few|TRBJ2-2
TGTGCCAGCAGCTCCGGACTAGTATCAACCGGGGAGCTGTTTTTT
CASSSGLVSTGELFF
>TRBD2|TRBV10-3|few|TRBJ2-5
TGTGCCATCAGTCTAGCGGGACAAGAGACCCAGTACTTC
CAISLAGQETQYF
>NA|TRBV6-7|NA|TRBJ2-5
TGTGCCACCCGTGACGGGAGCCGGGAGACCCAGTACTTC
CATRDGSRETQYF
>TRBD2|TRBV4-1|once|TRBJ2-1
TGCGCCAGCAGCCAAGAACTAGCGGGAGCCTACAATGAGCAGTTCTTC
CASSQELAGAYNEQFF
>TRBD1|TRBV5-1|NA|TRBJ1-2
TGCGCCAGCAGCCGCACAGGGGGGGCCTATGGCTACACCTTC
CASSRTGGAYGYTF
>NA|TRBV4-1|few|TRBJ1-1
TGCGCCAGCAGCCTAGGTACGGCGGACACTGAAGCTTTCTTT
CASSLGTADTEAFF
>NA|TRBV4-1|few|TRBJ1-2
TGCGCCAGCAGCCAAGAAGTAAGGGGGGGCAGTGGCTACACCTTC
CASSQEVRGGSGYTF
>NA|TRBV7-9|many|TRBJ1-6
TGTGCCAGCAGCGTACAGGGCGATTCACCCCTCCACTTT
CASSVQGDSPLHF
>NA|TRBV18|NA|TRBJ2-5
TGTGCCAGCTCACCGGGACTGGGTGGGTCAGAGACCCAGTACTTC
CASSPGLGGSETQYF
>NA|TRBV2|NA|TRBJ2-5
TGTGCCAGCCGGAGACAGGGAGGAGGAGAGACCCAGTACTTC
CASRRQGGGETQYF
>NA|TRBV5-4|NA|TRBJ1-1
TGTGCCAGCAGCCGCGAGGGGGGGCCCGGGACTGAAGCTTTCTTT
CASSREGGPGTEAFF
>NA|TRBV7-9|NA|TRBJ1-1
TGTGCCAGCAGCTTAGGGCAGAACACTGAAGCTTTCTTT
CASSLGQNTEAFF
>NA|TRBV6-6|few|TRBJ2-1
TGTGCCAGCAGCCCCCGGCAGGGTGTCCACAATGAGCAGTTCTTC
CASSPRQGVHNEQFF
>NA|TRBV29-1|NA|TRBJ1-2
TGCAGCGCCGCGGGGGGGCTTGGCTACACCTTC
CSAAGGLGYTF
>NA|TRBV4-2|NA|TRBJ1-2
TGTGCCAGCAGCCAAGAGATCAGGGGCCCCGGAGGCTACACCTTC
CASSQEIRGPGGYTF
>TRBD2|TRBV9|few|TRBJ2-3
TGTGCCAGCAGCGTAGGCGGGAGATGGGGAACAGATACGCAGTATTTT
CASSVGGRWGTDTQYF
>NA|TRBV29-1|many|TRBJ1-2
TGCAGCGTTGAACAAACAGGGCTTCACTATGGCTACACCTTC
CSVEQTGLHYGYTF
>NA|TRBV29-1|NA|TRBJ1-1
TGCAGCGTTCAATGGGGGGGAGACACTGAAGCTTTCTTT
CSVQWGGDTEAFF
>TRBD1|TRBV7-6|NA|TRBJ2-6
TGTGCCAGCAGCTTACAGACAGGGACGTCTGGGGCCAACGTCCTGACTTTC
CASSLQTGTSGANVLTF
>NA|TRBV11-2|NA|TRBJ1-1
TGTGCCAGCAGCTTAGGGGTTGTATCAGGGAACACTGAAGCTTTCTTT
CASSLGVVSGNTEAFF
>NA|TRBV30|few|TRBJ1-2
TGTGCCTGGAGTACGGTTGGCTACACCTTC
CAWSTVGYTF
>TRBD1|TRBV10-1|NA|TRBJ1-1
TGCGCCAGCAGTGTTACAGGGGTCACTGAAGCTTTCTTT
CASSVTGVTEAFF
>NA|TRBV6-6|NA|TRBJ2-5
TGTGCCAGCAGTTACCGGTCGTACCAAGAGACCCAGTACTTC
CASSYRSYQETQYF
>TRBD2|TRBV6-5|NA|TRBJ2-5
TGTGCCAGCAGTTACGGGGGCGGGAGGGGTCAAGAGACCCAGTACTTC
CASSYGGGRGQETQYF
>NA|TRBV11-2|few|TRBJ1-1
TGTGCCAGCAGGGAATTACAGGGTGACGCTAGGGGAGCTTTCTTT
CASRELQGDARGAFF
>NA|TRBV18|NA|TRBJ1-1
TGTGCCAGCTCACCACTATCCAGGGCGAACACTGAAGCTTTCTTT
CASSPLSRANTEAFF
>TRBD1|TRBV7-9|few|TRBJ1-1
TGTGCCAGCAGCCCGGCGACAGGGGTGAACACTGAAGCTTTCTTT
CASSPATGVNTEAFF
>TRBD2|TRBV5-1|NA|TRBJ2-7
TGCGCCAGCAGCTTGCTACCTCGACTAGCGGGAGGCCTACGAGCCTACGAGCAGTACTTC
CASSLLPRLAGGLRAYEQYF
>NA|TRBV25-1|NA|TRBJ2-3
TGTGCCAGCAGTGAAGGCAGGGTGACAGATACGCAGTATTTT
CASSEGRVTDTQYF
>NA|TRBV2|NA|TRBJ1-1
TGTGCCAGCAGTGACGAGTCAGGGACTGAAGCTTTCTTT
CASSDESGTEAFF
>NA|TRBV6-1|few|TRBJ1-1
TGTGCCAGCAGTGTACTACAGGGCTCTGAAGCTTTCTTT
CASSVLQGSEAFF
>NA|TRBV29-1|NA|TRBJ2-7
TGCAGCGTTGGACCCCGGCAGGGGCACTACGAGCAGTACTTC
CSVGPRQGHYEQYF
>NA|TRBV18|NA|TRBJ1-1
TGTGCCAGCTCACCCGAGATCTGGAGGAACACTGAAGCTTTCTTT
CASSPEIWRNTEAFF
>TRBD2|TRBV2|NA|TRBJ2-2
TGTGCCAGCAGTACAATACTAGCGTCCGGGGAGCTGTTTTTT
CASSTILASGELFF
>TRBD2|TRBV7-6|NA|TRBJ2-7
TGTGCCAGCAGCTTATTCGGCCTAGCGGCCAACGGGCCCAACTCCTACGAGCAGTACTTC
CASSLFGLAANGPNSYEQYF
>NA|TRBV19|few|TRBJ2-1
TGTGCCAGTAGTATCGTACGGCTAGGTCGTGGTAATGAGCAGTTCTTC
CASSIVRLGRGNEQFF
>TRBD1|TRBV15|NA|TRBJ1-2
TGTGCCACCAGCGGCCACCCGGGGACTGGACAGGCTAACTATGGCTACACCTTC
CATSGHPGTGQANYGYTF
>TRBD2|TRBV9|NA|TRBJ2-1
TGTGCCAGCAGCGTAGTGGGACTAGCGAGCCGCTCCTACAATGAGCAGTTCTTC
CASSVVGLASRSYNEQFF
>TRBD1|TRBV2|NA|TRBJ2-7
TGTGCCAGCAATGAGGACAGGGCCGACCACGAGCAGTACTTC
CASNEDRADHEQYF
>TRBD2|TRBV10-3|NA|TRBJ2-1
TGTGCCATCAGTGAGAGGGAGGGCCACTATGAGCAGTTCTTC
CAISEREGHYEQFF
>TRBD2|TRBV4-2|few|TRBJ2-1
TGTGCCAGCAGCCAACAGGTAGCGGGAGCACGGGAGCAGTTCTTC
CASSQQVAGAREQFF
>TRBD2|TRBV19|NA|TRBJ2-5
TGTGCCACGGGACTAGCGGGAACCCAGTACTTC
CATGLAGTQYF
>TRBD1|TRBV25-1|NA|TRBJ1-1
TGTGCCAGCACCTCCGTAGGCAGGGGGACTGAAGCTTTCTTT
CASTSVGRGTEAFF